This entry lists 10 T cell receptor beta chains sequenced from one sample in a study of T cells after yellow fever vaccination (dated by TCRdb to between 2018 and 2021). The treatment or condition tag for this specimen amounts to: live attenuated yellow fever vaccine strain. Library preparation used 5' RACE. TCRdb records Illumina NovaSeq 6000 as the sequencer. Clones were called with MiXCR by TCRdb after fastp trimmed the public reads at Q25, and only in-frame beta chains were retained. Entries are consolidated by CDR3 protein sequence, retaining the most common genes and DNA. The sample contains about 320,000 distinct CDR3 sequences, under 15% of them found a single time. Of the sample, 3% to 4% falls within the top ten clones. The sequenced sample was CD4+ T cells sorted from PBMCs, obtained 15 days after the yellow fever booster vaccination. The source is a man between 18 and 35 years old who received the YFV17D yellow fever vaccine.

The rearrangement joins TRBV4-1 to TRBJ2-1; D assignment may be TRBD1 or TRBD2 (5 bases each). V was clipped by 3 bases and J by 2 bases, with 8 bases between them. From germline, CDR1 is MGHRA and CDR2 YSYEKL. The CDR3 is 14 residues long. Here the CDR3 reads CASSQGDAYNEQFF. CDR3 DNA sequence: TGCGCCAGCAGCCAGGGGGACGCCTACAATGAGCAGTTCTTC.

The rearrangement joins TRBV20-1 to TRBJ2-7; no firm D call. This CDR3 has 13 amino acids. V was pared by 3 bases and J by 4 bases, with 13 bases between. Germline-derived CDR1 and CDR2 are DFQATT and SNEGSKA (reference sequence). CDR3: CSASWMGSYEQYV. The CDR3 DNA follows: TGCAGTGCTAGTTGGATGGGCAGTTACGAGCAGTACGTC.

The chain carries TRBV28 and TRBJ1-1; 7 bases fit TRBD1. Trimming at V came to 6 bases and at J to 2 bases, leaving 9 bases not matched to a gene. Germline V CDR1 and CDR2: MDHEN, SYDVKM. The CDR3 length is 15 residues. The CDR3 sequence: CASRHPDRVNTEAFF. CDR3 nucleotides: TGTGCCAGCAGGCACCCCGACAGGGTTAACACTGAAGCTTTCTTT. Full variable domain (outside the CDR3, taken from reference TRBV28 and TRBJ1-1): DVKVTQSSRYLVKRTGEKVFLECVQDMDHENMFWYRQDPGLGLRLIYFSYDVKMKEKGDIPEGYSVSREKKERFSLILESASTNQTSMYLCASRHPDRVNTEAFFGQGTRLTVV.

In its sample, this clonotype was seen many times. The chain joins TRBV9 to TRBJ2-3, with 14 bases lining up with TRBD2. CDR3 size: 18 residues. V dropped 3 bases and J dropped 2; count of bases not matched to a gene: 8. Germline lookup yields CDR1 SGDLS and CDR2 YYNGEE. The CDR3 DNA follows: TGTGCCAGCAGCGCCCCCGGGACTAGCGGGGGAATCACAGATACGCAGTATTTT. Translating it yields CASSAPGTSGGITDTQYF.

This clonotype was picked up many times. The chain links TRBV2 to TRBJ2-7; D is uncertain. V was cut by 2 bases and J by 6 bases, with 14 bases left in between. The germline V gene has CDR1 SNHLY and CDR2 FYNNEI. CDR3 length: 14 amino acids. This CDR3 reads CASSERRAGPEQYF. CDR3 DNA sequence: TGTGCCAGCAGTGAACGTAGGGCTGGTCCCGAGCAGTACTTC.

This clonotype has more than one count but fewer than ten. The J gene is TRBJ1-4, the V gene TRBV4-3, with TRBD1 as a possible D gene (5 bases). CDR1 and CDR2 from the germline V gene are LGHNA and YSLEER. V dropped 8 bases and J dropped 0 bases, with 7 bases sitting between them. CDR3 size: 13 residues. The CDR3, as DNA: TGCGCCAGCGGGGGTGCAACTAATGAAAAACTGTTTTTT. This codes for CASGGATNEKLFF.

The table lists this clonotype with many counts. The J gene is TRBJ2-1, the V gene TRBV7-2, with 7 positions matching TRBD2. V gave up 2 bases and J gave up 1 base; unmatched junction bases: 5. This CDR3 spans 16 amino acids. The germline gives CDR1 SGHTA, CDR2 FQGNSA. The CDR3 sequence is CASSLRGSGSYNEQFF. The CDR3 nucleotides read TGTGCCAGCAGCTTACGGGGTAGCGGGTCCTACAATGAGCAGTTCTTC.

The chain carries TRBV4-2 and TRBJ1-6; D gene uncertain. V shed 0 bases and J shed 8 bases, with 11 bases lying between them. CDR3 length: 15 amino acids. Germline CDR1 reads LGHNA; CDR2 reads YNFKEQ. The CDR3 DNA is TGTGCCAGCAGCCAAGATAGAGGGTTAGATTCACCCCTCCACTTT. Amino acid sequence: CASSQDRGLDSPLHF.

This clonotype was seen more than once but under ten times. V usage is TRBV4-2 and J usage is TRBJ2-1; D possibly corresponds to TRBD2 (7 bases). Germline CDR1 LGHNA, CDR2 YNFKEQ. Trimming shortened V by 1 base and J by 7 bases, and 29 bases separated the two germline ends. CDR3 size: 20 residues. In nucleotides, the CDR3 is TGTGCCAGCAGCCAAGTACGGGGGGCCGACCTCGGTGGCGTAGTAAATGAGCAGTTCTTC. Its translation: CASSQVRGADLGGVVNEQFF.

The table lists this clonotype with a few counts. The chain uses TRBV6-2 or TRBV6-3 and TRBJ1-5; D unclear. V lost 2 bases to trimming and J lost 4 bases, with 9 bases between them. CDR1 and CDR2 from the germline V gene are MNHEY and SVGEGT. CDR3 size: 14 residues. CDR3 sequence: CASSYVAENQPQHF. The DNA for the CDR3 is TGTGCCAGCAGTTACGTAGCGGAAAATCAGCCCCAGCATTTT.